Below are 6 T cell receptor beta chains sequenced from a single sample in a study of response to subunit inactivated influenza vaccine. TCRdb itself ran the RT-PCR reads through MiXCR, one entry per CDR3 protein. The sample includes approximately 500,000 distinct CDR3 sequences, roughly 15% of them seen just once. This specimen was PBMCs from blood, taken about 11 days after vaccination. The receptors shown here come from a middle-aged man who received an inactivated influenza vaccine.

This chain connects TRBV4-3 to TRBJ1-6, with D tentatively TRBD1 (6 bases). The CDR3 consists of 15 residues. The V end lost 1 base, the J end lost 10 bases, and 14 bases lay between the germline ends. From germline, CDR1 is LGHNA and CDR2 YSLEER. The CDR3 region is CASSQVGRGGSPLHF. CDR3 sequence (DNA): TGCGCCAGCAGCCAAGTAGGTCGGGGGGGCTCACCCCTCCACTTT.

In its sample, this clonotype was seen a few times. This chain links TRBV4-3 with TRBJ1-6; tentatively, D is TRBD1 (6 bases). V was pared by 1 base and J by 9 bases, with 16 bases between. The length of the CDR3 is 16 residues. Germline CDR1 is LGHNA and CDR2 is YSLEER. The CDR3 bases are TGCGCCAGCAGCCAAGCTCTGGGGGCGATCACTTCACCCCTCCACTTT. This translates into CASSQALGAITSPLHF.

This clonotype was counted only a few times. V usage is TRBV28 and J usage is TRBJ2-1; 7 nucleotides agree with TRBD2. The J segment lost 0 bases and the V segment lost 7 bases, leaving 3 bases of the junction unmatched. Per the germline V gene, CDR1 is MDHEN and CDR2 is SYDVKM. There are 14 residues in the CDR3. CDR3 region: CASTIAGSYNEQFF. CDR3 in DNA: TGTGCCAGCACCATAGCGGGCTCCTACAATGAGCAGTTCTTC.

This clonotype has a handful of counts. The chain couples TRBV2 to TRBJ2-7, with D perhaps given as TRBD1 or TRBD2 (5 bases each). Germline loops: CDR1 SNHLY, CDR2 FYNNEI. The ends were cut back, 1 base at V and 7 bases at J, with 14 bases in the middle. The length of the CDR3 is 14 residues. The CDR3 nucleotides read TGTGCCAGCAGTGAAGGTAGAGGGGTTAGGGAGCAGTACTTC. Its protein product is CASSEGRGVREQYF.

This clonotype was seen a handful of times. The V and J genes are TRBV5-1 and TRBJ2-5; no clear D. This CDR3 region has 14 residues. Trimming shortened V by 5 bases and J by 2 bases, and 13 bases separated the two germline ends. Germline assignment: CDR1 SGHRS and CDR2 YFSETQ. DNA of the CDR3: TGCGCCAGCAGGCCCGGGTCAGGACAAGAGACCCAGTACTTC. This gives the protein CASRPGSGQETQYF.

The chain recombines TRBV25-1 with TRBJ1-2; no reliable D call. V was clipped by 2 bases and J by 14 bases, with 18 bases between them. The CDR3 runs 13 residues. CDR1 is MGHDK, CDR2 SYGVNS, per germline. This chain's CDR3 is CASSEGQFLRMTF. For the CDR3, the DNA is TGTGCCAGCAGTGAAGGGCAGTTCCTTAGGATGACCTTC.